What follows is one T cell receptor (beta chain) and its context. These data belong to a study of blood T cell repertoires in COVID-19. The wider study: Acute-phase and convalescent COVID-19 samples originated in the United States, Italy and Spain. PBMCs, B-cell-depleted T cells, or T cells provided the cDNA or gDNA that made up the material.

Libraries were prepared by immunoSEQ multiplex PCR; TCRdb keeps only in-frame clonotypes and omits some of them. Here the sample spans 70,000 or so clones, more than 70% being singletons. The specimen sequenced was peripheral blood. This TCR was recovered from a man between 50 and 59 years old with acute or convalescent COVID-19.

CDR3 DNA: TGTGCCAGCAGCTTAGCCTTTAAGGCAGGCAACAATGAGCAGTTCTTC. Its protein is CASSLAFKAGNNEQFF. This rearrangement joins TRBV7-6 to TRBJ2-1; D unclear. The CDR3 totals 16 residues. V lost 0 bases and J 5 bases, leaving 14 bases between the germline ends. Per the germline V gene, CDR1 is SGHVS and CDR2 is FNYEAQ.